The rows below give T cell receptor beta chains drawn from one sample of a study of identical twins. TCRdb itself ran the 5' RACE reads through MiXCR, one entry per CDR3 protein. In the table there are fewer than 250,000 distinct CDR3 sequences, approximately 7.8% of which are singletons. These same records also appear under a second study, on yellow fever vaccine responses in identical twins.

The sequencing sample was made of CD8+ T cells sorted from blood. The receptors were sampled from a woman aged 18-30 years in good health. The CDR3 runs from the conserved cysteine through the conserved F or W. Each record gives: J gene, V gene, D gene, clone size, CDR3 protein, CDR3 DNA. D genes are given only for firm matches. Only part of the rows carry a size: once, few, many, or a class if the clone is expanded.

j_call: TRBJ2-7
v_call: TRBV27
d_call: .
clone_size: .
cdr3_aa: CASSPHLLRLDEQYF
cdr3_nt: TGTGCCAGCAGCCCTCACTTACTCCGCCTGGACGAGCAGTACTTC

j_call: TRBJ2-3
v_call: TRBV12-3/TRBV12-4
d_call: .
clone_size: .
cdr3_aa: CASSFKWSTDTQYF
cdr3_nt: TGTGCCAGCAGTTTCAAATGGAGCACAGATACGCAGTATTTT

j_call: TRBJ2-5
v_call: TRBV24-1
d_call: .
clone_size: .
cdr3_aa: CATSDFFYQETQYF
cdr3_nt: TGTGCCACCAGTGATTTTTTCTACCAAGAGACCCAGTACTTC

j_call: TRBJ1-2
v_call: TRBV7-9
d_call: .
clone_size: few
cdr3_aa: CASSLVDKTNYGYTF
cdr3_nt: TGTGCCAGCAGCTTAGTGGACAAGACTAACTATGGCTACACCTTC

j_call: TRBJ2-3
v_call: TRBV29-1
d_call: TRBD2
clone_size: many
cdr3_aa: CSVDLIVAGADTQYF
cdr3_nt: TGCAGCGTTGACTTGATCGTAGCGGGGGCAGATACGCAGTATTTT

j_call: TRBJ2-7
v_call: TRBV5-5
d_call: .
clone_size: many
cdr3_aa: CASTHGRLPYEQYF
cdr3_nt: TGTGCCAGCACCCACGGAAGGTTACCCTACGAGCAGTACTTC

j_call: TRBJ2-1
v_call: TRBV12-3/TRBV12-4
d_call: TRBD2
clone_size: many
cdr3_aa: CASSFGTSLYNEQFF
cdr3_nt: TGTGCCAGCAGTTTCGGGACTAGCCTCTACAATGAGCAGTTCTTC

j_call: TRBJ2-3
v_call: TRBV11-2
d_call: TRBD1
clone_size: many
cdr3_aa: CASSPPGQGTDTQYF
cdr3_nt: TGTGCCAGCAGCCCCCCGGGACAGGGCACAGATACGCAGTATTTT

j_call: TRBJ2-5
v_call: TRBV29-1
d_call: TRBD2
clone_size: .
cdr3_aa: CSVAGTSEETQYF
cdr3_nt: TGCAGCGTGGCAGGGACTAGTGAAGAGACCCAGTACTTC

j_call: TRBJ2-2
v_call: TRBV12-3/TRBV12-4
d_call: TRBD2
clone_size: many
cdr3_aa: CASTQLAGVVGELFF
cdr3_nt: TGTGCCAGCACCCAGTTAGCGGGAGTCGTCGGGGAGCTGTTTTTT

j_call: TRBJ2-3
v_call: TRBV9
d_call: TRBD2
clone_size: many
cdr3_aa: CASSPRLAGVKDTQYF
cdr3_nt: TGTGCCAGCAGCCCCCGACTAGCGGGAGTGAAAGATACGCAGTATTTT

j_call: TRBJ2-1
v_call: TRBV20-1
d_call: .
clone_size: many
cdr3_aa: CSARDTSSSYNEQFF
cdr3_nt: TGCAGTGCTAGAGATACTTCAAGCTCCTACAATGAGCAGTTCTTC

j_call: TRBJ2-1
v_call: TRBV20-1
d_call: TRBD2
clone_size: .
cdr3_aa: CSASPYRLAYEQFF
cdr3_nt: TGCAGTGCTAGTCCCTATAGACTAGCTTATGAGCAGTTCTTC

j_call: TRBJ2-6
v_call: TRBV28
d_call: .
clone_size: few
cdr3_aa: CASSTGTYSGANVLTF
cdr3_nt: TGTGCCAGCAGTACCGGGACCTACTCTGGGGCCAACGTCCTGACTTTC

j_call: TRBJ2-1
v_call: TRBV4-1
d_call: .
clone_size: few
cdr3_aa: CASSQVHDNEQFF
cdr3_nt: TGCGCCAGCAGCCAAGTTCACGACAATGAGCAGTTCTTC

j_call: TRBJ2-1
v_call: TRBV7-8
d_call: .
clone_size: .
cdr3_aa: CASSLELNVETAAYNEQFF
cdr3_nt: TGTGCCAGCAGCTTAGAATTAAACGTCGAGACAGCGGCGTACAATGAGCAGTTCTTC

j_call: TRBJ2-7
v_call: TRBV6-5
d_call: TRBD2
clone_size: few
cdr3_aa: CASSYGLAGRSYEQYF
cdr3_nt: TGTGCCAGCAGTTACGGACTAGCGGGCCGCTCCTACGAGCAGTACTTC

j_call: TRBJ1-5
v_call: TRBV12-3/TRBV12-4
d_call: .
clone_size: many
cdr3_aa: CASSSPGWGSQPQHF
cdr3_nt: TGTGCCAGCAGTTCCCCGGGTTGGGGTTCTCAGCCCCAGCATTTT

j_call: TRBJ2-1
v_call: TRBV6-2/TRBV6-3
d_call: .
clone_size: few
cdr3_aa: CASSYSQGGDEQFF
cdr3_nt: TGTGCCAGCAGTTACTCCCAGGGGGGGGATGAGCAGTTCTTC

j_call: TRBJ2-5
v_call: TRBV7-2
d_call: TRBD1
clone_size: many
cdr3_aa: CASSAGTAYQETQYF
cdr3_nt: TGTGCCAGCAGCGCCGGGACAGCATACCAAGAGACCCAGTACTTC

j_call: TRBJ1-2
v_call: TRBV12-3/TRBV12-4
d_call: .
clone_size: .
cdr3_aa: CATRAGDRRGYTF
cdr3_nt: TGTGCCACACGGGCTGGGGACCGGAGAGGCTACACCTTC

j_call: TRBJ1-6
v_call: TRBV5-1
d_call: .
clone_size: many
cdr3_aa: CASSRGEAGDSPLHF
cdr3_nt: TGCGCCAGCAGCAGGGGGGAGGCCGGGGATTCACCCCTCCACTTT

j_call: TRBJ2-1
v_call: TRBV7-9
d_call: .
clone_size: few
cdr3_aa: CASSLEVVGGEQFF
cdr3_nt: TGTGCCAGCAGCTTAGAAGTTGTGGGGGGCGAGCAGTTCTTC

j_call: TRBJ2-1
v_call: TRBV9
d_call: TRBD2
clone_size: .
cdr3_aa: CASSAGGAAYNEQFF
cdr3_nt: TGTGCCAGCAGCGCCGGGGGGGCCGCCTACAATGAGCAGTTCTTC

j_call: TRBJ2-7
v_call: TRBV7-2
d_call: .
clone_size: many
cdr3_aa: CASSLASAGTRGEQYF
cdr3_nt: TGTGCCAGCAGCTTAGCGAGCGCAGGCACCCGGGGGGAGCAGTACTTC

j_call: TRBJ2-7
v_call: TRBV29-1
d_call: .
clone_size: few
cdr3_aa: CSVAGGPNYEQYF
cdr3_nt: TGCAGCGTTGCCGGGGGGCCGAACTACGAGCAGTACTTC

j_call: TRBJ2-5
v_call: TRBV5-1
d_call: TRBD2
clone_size: few
cdr3_aa: CASSIAGGPQETQYF
cdr3_nt: TGCGCCAGCAGCATAGCGGGAGGGCCGCAGGAGACCCAGTACTTC

j_call: TRBJ2-7
v_call: TRBV7-9
d_call: .
clone_size: few
cdr3_aa: CASSSTGPEQYF
cdr3_nt: TGTGCCAGCAGCTCCACAGGGCCCGAGCAGTACTTC

j_call: TRBJ2-1
v_call: TRBV29-1
d_call: .
clone_size: many
cdr3_aa: CSVGEKGPEQFF
cdr3_nt: TGCAGCGTAGGAGAAAAAGGGCCGGAGCAGTTCTTC

j_call: TRBJ2-1
v_call: TRBV7-8
d_call: .
clone_size: .
cdr3_aa: CASSFQASYNEQFF
cdr3_nt: TGTGCCAGCAGCTTTCAGGCCTCGTACAATGAGCAGTTCTTC

j_call: TRBJ1-5
v_call: TRBV5-6
d_call: .
clone_size: .
cdr3_aa: CASTLGGGQPQHF
cdr3_nt: TGTGCCAGCACCCTGGGGGGGGGGCAGCCCCAGCATTTT

j_call: TRBJ2-7
v_call: TRBV7-8
d_call: .
clone_size: .
cdr3_aa: CASSPPGPLVGYEQYF
cdr3_nt: TGTGCCAGCAGCCCGCCGGGTCCCCTCGTGGGATACGAGCAGTACTTC

j_call: TRBJ2-3
v_call: TRBV14
d_call: .
clone_size: many
cdr3_aa: CASSPWRPGGTDTQYF
cdr3_nt: TGTGCCAGCAGCCCATGGAGGCCGGGAGGCACAGATACGCAGTATTTT

j_call: TRBJ2-1
v_call: TRBV20-1
d_call: .
clone_size: many
cdr3_aa: CSAALRARGSYNEQFF
cdr3_nt: TGCAGTGCCGCCCTTAGGGCAAGGGGGTCCTACAATGAGCAGTTCTTC

j_call: TRBJ1-5
v_call: TRBV5-6
d_call: .
clone_size: .
cdr3_aa: CASSEGQKGMINQPQHF
cdr3_nt: TGTGCCAGCAGCGAAGGACAGAAAGGGATGATCAATCAGCCCCAGCATTTT

j_call: TRBJ2-7
v_call: TRBV4-1
d_call: TRBD2
clone_size: many
cdr3_aa: CASSHRFVSGGGYEQYF
cdr3_nt: TGCGCCAGCAGCCATCGTTTCGTGTCTGGGGGAGGGTACGAGCAGTACTTC

j_call: TRBJ2-1
v_call: TRBV27
d_call: TRBD2
clone_size: .
cdr3_aa: CASSVSGEPYNEQFF
cdr3_nt: TGTGCCAGCAGTGTCAGCGGGGAACCCTACAATGAGCAGTTCTTC

j_call: TRBJ2-5
v_call: TRBV4-1
d_call: .
clone_size: once
cdr3_aa: CASSQENVGEETQYF
cdr3_nt: TGCGCCAGCAGCCAAGAAAACGTGGGGGAAGAGACCCAGTACTTC

j_call: TRBJ2-3
v_call: TRBV24-1
d_call: .
clone_size: .
cdr3_aa: CATSDLMTDSTDTQYF
cdr3_nt: TGTGCCACCAGTGATTTGATGACGGATAGCACAGATACGCAGTATTTT

j_call: TRBJ2-3
v_call: TRBV29-1
d_call: TRBD2
clone_size: many
cdr3_aa: CSVVLPTSGRPDTQYF
cdr3_nt: TGCAGCGTTGTTCTCCCGACTAGCGGGAGGCCTGATACGCAGTATTTT

j_call: TRBJ2-1
v_call: TRBV20-1
d_call: .
clone_size: few
cdr3_aa: CSGRLVGASYNEQFF
cdr3_nt: TGCAGTGGGCGGCTGGTAGGGGCCTCCTACAATGAGCAGTTCTTC

j_call: TRBJ2-2
v_call: TRBV29-1
d_call: TRBD1
clone_size: .
cdr3_aa: CSVVGSGQGASGELFF
cdr3_nt: TGCAGCGTTGTTGGTTCGGGACAGGGGGCAAGCGGGGAGCTGTTTTTT

j_call: TRBJ1-1
v_call: TRBV5-6
d_call: TRBD1
clone_size: many
cdr3_aa: CASSQTGVVTEAFF
cdr3_nt: TGTGCCAGCAGTCAAACAGGGGTGGTCACTGAAGCTTTCTTT

j_call: TRBJ1-5
v_call: TRBV6-5
d_call: .
clone_size: many
cdr3_aa: CASGNQPQHF
cdr3_nt: TGTGCCAGCGGCAATCAGCCCCAGCATTTT